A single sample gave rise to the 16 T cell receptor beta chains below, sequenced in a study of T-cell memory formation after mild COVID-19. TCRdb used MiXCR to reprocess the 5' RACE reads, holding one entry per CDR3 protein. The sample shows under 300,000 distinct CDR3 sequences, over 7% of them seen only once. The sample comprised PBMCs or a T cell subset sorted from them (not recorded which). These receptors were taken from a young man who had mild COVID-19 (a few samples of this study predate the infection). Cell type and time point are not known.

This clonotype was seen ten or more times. The CDR3 DNA is TGCGCCAGCAGCATAAGCGGTCAGGGAGGCTATGGCTACACCTTC. The encoded protein is CASSISGQGGYGYTF. This sequence joins TRBV5-1 and TRBJ1-2; tentatively, D is TRBD1 (5 bases). CDR1 is SGHRS and CDR2 is YFSETQ in the germline V gene. V gave up 4 bases and J gave up 4 bases, with 17 bases separating them. The CDR3 covers 15 residues. Variable domain in full (rest from reference TRBV5-1 and TRBJ1-2): KAGVTQTPRYLIKTRGQQVTLSCSPISGHRSVSWYQQTPGQGLQFLFEYFSETQRNKGNFPGRFSGRQFSNSRSEMNVSTLELGDSALYLCASSISGQGGYGYTFGSGTRLTVV.

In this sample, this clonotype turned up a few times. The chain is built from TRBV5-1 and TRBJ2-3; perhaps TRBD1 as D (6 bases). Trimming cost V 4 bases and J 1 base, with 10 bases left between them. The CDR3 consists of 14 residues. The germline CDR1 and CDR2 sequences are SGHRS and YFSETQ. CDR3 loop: CASSRTDGTDTQYF. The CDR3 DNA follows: TGCGCCAGCAGCCGGACAGACGGCACAGATACGCAGTATTTT.

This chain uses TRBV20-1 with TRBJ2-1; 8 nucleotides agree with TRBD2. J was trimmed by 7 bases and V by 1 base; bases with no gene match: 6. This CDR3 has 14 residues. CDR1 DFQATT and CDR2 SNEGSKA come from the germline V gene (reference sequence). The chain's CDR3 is CSARGSGGGNEQFF. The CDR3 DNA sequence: TGCAGTGCTAGAGGTTCCGGGGGGGGTAATGAGCAGTTCTTC.

In nucleotides, the CDR3 is TGCAGTGCTAGAGATATCAGGACGGGCTATAATTCACCCCTCCACTTT. This codes for CSARDIRTGYNSPLHF. This chain uses TRBV20-1 with TRBJ1-6; D gene ambiguous. The length of the CDR3 is 16 residues. Trimming shortened V by 0 bases and J by 3 bases, and 12 bases separated the two germline ends. CDR1 and CDR2 (germline): DFQATT, SNEGSKA (reference sequence).

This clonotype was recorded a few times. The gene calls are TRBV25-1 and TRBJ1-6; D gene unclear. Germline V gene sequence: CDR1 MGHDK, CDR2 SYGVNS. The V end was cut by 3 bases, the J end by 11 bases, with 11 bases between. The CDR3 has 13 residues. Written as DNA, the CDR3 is TGTGCCAGCAGTGACCCGGGTTTGGCACCCCTCCACTTT. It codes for CASSDPGLAPLHF. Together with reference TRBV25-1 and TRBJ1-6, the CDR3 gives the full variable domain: EADIYQTPRYLVIGTGKKITLECSQTMGHDKMYWYQQDPGMELHLIHYSYGVNSTEKGDLSSESTVSRIRTEHFPLTLESARPSHTSQYLCASSDPGLAPLHFGNGTRLTVT.

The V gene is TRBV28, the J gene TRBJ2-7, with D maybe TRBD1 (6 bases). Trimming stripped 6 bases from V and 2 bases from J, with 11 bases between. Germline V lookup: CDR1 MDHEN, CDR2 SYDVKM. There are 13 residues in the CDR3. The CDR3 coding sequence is TGTGCCAGCAGCACTGGACAGCCCTACGAGCAGTACGTC. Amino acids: CASSTGQPYEQYV.

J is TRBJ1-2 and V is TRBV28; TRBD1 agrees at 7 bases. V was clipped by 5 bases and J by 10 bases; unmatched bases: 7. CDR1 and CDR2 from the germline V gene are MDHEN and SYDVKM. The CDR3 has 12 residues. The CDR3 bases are TGTGCCAGCAGTCGAGCGGGGACAGCCTACACCTTC. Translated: CASSRAGTAYTF.

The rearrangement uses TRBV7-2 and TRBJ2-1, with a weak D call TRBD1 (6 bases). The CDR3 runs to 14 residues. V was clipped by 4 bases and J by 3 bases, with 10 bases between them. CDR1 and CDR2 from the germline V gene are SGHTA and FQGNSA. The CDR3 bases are TGTGCCAGCAGCTCCCGGGACAACTACAATGAGCAGTTCTTC. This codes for CASSSRDNYNEQFF.

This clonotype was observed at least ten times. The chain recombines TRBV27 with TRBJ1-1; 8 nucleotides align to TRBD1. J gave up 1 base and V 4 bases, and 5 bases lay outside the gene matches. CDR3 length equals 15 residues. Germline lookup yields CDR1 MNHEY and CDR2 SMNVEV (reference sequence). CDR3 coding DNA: TGTGCCAGCAGTTCCGGCGGGACAGGGAACACTGAAGCTTTCTTT. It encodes CASSSGGTGNTEAFF.

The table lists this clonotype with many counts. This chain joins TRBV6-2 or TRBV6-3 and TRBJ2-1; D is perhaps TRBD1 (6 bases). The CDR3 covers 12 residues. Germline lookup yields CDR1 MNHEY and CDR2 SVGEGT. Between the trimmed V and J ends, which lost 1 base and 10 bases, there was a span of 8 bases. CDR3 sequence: CASSYWTDEQFF. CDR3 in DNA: TGTGCCAGCAGTTACTGGACAGACGAGCAGTTCTTC.

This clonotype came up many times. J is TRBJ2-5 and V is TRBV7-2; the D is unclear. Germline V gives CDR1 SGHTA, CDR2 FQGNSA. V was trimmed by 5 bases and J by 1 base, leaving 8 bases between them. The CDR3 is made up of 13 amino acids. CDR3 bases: TGTGCCAGCAGCCGAGGATTCCAAGAGACCCAGTACTTC. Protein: CASSRGFQETQYF.

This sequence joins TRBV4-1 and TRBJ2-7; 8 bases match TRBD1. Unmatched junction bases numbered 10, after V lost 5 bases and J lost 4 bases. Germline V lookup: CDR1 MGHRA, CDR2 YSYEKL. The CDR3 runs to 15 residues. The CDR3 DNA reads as TGCGCCAGCAGCGCCGGGACAGGCCCTGCTTACGAGCAGTACTTC. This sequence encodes CASSAGTGPAYEQYF.

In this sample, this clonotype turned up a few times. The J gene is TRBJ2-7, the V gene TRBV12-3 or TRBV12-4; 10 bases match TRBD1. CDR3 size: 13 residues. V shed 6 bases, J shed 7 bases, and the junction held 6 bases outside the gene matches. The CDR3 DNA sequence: TGTGCCAGCAGCACCGGGACAGGGGTTGAGCAGTACTTC. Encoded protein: CASSTGTGVEQYF.

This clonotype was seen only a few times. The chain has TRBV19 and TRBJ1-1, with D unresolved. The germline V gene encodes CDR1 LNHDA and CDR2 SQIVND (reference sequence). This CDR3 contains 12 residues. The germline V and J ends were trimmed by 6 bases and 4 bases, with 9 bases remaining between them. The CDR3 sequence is CASRGWSTEAFF. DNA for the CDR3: TGTGCCAGTAGGGGCTGGAGCACTGAAGCTTTCTTT.

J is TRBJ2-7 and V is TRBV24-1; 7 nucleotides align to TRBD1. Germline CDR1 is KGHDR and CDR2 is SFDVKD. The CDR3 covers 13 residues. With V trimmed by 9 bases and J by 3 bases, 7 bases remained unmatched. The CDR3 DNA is TGTGCCACCCTTAGGACAGGTAACTACGAGCAGTACTTC. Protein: CATLRTGNYEQYF.

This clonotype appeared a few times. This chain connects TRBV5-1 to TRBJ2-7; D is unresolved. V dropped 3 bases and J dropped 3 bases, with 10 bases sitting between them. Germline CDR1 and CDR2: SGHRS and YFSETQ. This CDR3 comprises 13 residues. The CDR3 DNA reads TGCGCCAGCAGCTCAGACGGTCTCTACGAGCAGTACTTC. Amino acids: CASSSDGLYEQYF.